The 22 T cell receptor beta chains presented below share a single source sample, sequenced in a study of metastatic and nonmetastatic thyroid tumors. Until they underwent thyroid surgery, no patient had received any treatment. TCRdb re-called clones from the PCR reads using MiXCR. Among about 16,000 clones listed, 9.5% to 15% were seen once. The sample taken for sequencing was tumor tissue. The receptor set was obtained from a female donor with papillary thyroid cancer or a benign thyroid nodule (not recorded which). Some clones in this sample may be carry-over from other donors' samples.

This clone occurred many times. The chain uses TRBV20-1 and TRBJ1-2; no clear D gene. Looked up from germline, CDR1 is DFQATT and CDR2 is SNEGSKA (reference sequence). Trimming took 6 bases from V and 0 from J, leaving 14 bases between them. The CDR3 spans 14 residues. CDR3 in DNA: TGCAGTGCCACCGGGAGAGAATCTAACTATGGCTACACCTTC. Its translation is CSATGRESNYGYTF.

This clone was found many times. The chain is built from TRBV4-2 and TRBJ2-1, with 9 bases fitting TRBD2. V trimming: 2 bases; J trimming: 8 bases; junction bases outside the gene matches: 19. CDR3 size: 19 residues. Germline CDR1 and CDR2: LGHNA and YNFKEQ. CDR3 protein: CASSQRRAGGGADNDEQFF. The CDR3 DNA sequence: TGTGCCAGCAGCCAAAGGCGGGCTGGCGGGGGGGCCGATAATGATGAGCAGTTCTTC.

This clone was recorded at least ten times. This chain links TRBV20-1 with TRBJ2-3, with 8 bases aligning to TRBD2. This CDR3 is built from 16 residues. Per the germline V gene, CDR1 is DFQATT and CDR2 is SNEGSKA (reference sequence). Germline trimming cut 1 base from V and 0 bases from J; bases unmatched to any gene: 6. CDR3 region: CSARATASGSTDTQYF. The CDR3 bases are TGCAGTGCTAGAGCCACGGCTAGCGGGAGCACAGATACGCAGTATTTT.

This clone was seen repeatedly, ten times or more. The rearrangement joins TRBV19 to TRBJ2-1, with D unresolved. CDR1 and CDR2 (germline): LNHDA, SQIVND (reference sequence). Trimming left V 3 bases short and J 6 bases short, with 12 bases between. The CDR3 spans 14 residues. CDR3 sequence (DNA): TGTGCCAGTAGTATTCTTCTAGAGAGCAATGAGCAGTTCTTC. It is translated as CASSILLESNEQFF.

This sequence joins TRBV5-1 and TRBJ1-1, with TRBD1 matching 8 bases. CDR3 size: 15 residues. Per germline, CDR1 SGHRS and CDR2 YFSETQ. Trimming cost V 9 bases and J 1 base; bases outside gene matches: 11. CDR3 sequence reads: CATKKWTGQNTEAFF. CDR3 in DNA: TGCGCCACCAAGAAATGGACAGGGCAGAACACTGAAGCTTTCTTT.

In this sample, this clone turned up many times. V gene TRBV6-2 or TRBV6-3 combines with J gene TRBJ1-1; D might be TRBD1 (5 bases). The CDR3 consists of 14 residues. The V gene's germline CDR1 is MNHEY and CDR2 SVGEGT. Trimming removed 7 bases from V and 5 bases from J, with 17 bases in between. The CDR3, as DNA: TGTGCCAGCACCAGTACGACAGAACATACTGAAGCTTTCTTT. It yields the protein CASTSTTEHTEAFF.

This clone was seen at least ten times. The V gene is TRBV5-8, the J gene TRBJ1-4, with 8 bases matching TRBD1. V shed 4 bases, J shed 4 bases, and the junction held 9 bases outside the gene matches. Germline assignment: CDR1 SGHTS and CDR2 YDEGEE. The CDR3 loop spans 16 amino acids. Here the CDR3 DNA reads TGTGCCAGCAGCCCGCCGGGGACAGGATATAATGAAAAACTGTTTTTT. This codes for CASSPPGTGYNEKLFF. Combining the CDR3 with reference TRBV5-8 and TRBJ1-4 gives the whole variable domain EAGVTQSPTHLIKTRGQQATLRCSPISGHTSVYWYQQALGLGLQFLLWYDEGEERNRGNFPPRFSGRQFPNYSSELNVNALELEDSALYLCASSPPGTGYNEKLFFGSGTQLSVL.

This clone was seen many times. This chain uses TRBV4-1 with TRBJ1-5; a weak D match, TRBD1 (6 bases). V was pared by 5 bases and J by 7 bases, with 24 bases between. The germline gives CDR1 MGHRA, CDR2 YSYEKL. This CDR3 has 17 residues. The CDR3 reads CASSRRLGGHSGQPQHF. The CDR3 DNA reads TGCGCCAGCAGCAGGCGACTGGGGGGGCACTCGGGACAGCCCCAGCATTTT.

In this sample, this clone turned up many times. The chain couples TRBV5-1 to TRBJ2-2; 8 positions agree with TRBD2. Germline assignment: CDR1 SGHRS and CDR2 YFSETQ. V shed 4 bases and J 4 bases; nucleotides not matched to a gene: 15. The length of the CDR3 is 18 residues. CDR3 nucleotides: TGCGCCAGCAGCCAAACCCCCTCCGGGAGGGCCCGCACCGGGGAGCTGTTTTTT. Its translation is CASSQTPSGRARTGELFF.

This clone showed up many times. The chain joins TRBV2 to TRBJ1-2; 9 bases agree with TRBD1. The CDR3 spans 13 residues. Germline loops: CDR1 SNHLY, CDR2 FYNNEI. V dropped 5 bases and J dropped 7; count of bases not matched to a gene: 5. CDR3 nucleotide sequence: TGTGCCAGCAGTTGGGGACAGGGCCGTGGCTACACCTTC. This gives the protein CASSWGQGRGYTF.

In its sample, this clone was seen many times. This chain links TRBV5-6 with TRBJ2-7; 12 nucleotides line up with TRBD2. Germline V gives CDR1 SGHDT, CDR2 YYEEEE. The V gene end was trimmed by 3 bases and the J gene end by 4 bases; junction bases not matched to a gene: 2. CDR3 length: 14 residues. CDR3 coding DNA: TGTGCCAGCAGCTGGCTAGCGGGAGGGTACGAGCAGTACTTC. Translation: CASSWLAGGYEQYF.

This clone appeared many times. The chain uses TRBV11-2 and TRBJ2-3; D is unclear. The CDR3 extends over 14 amino acids. Germline V gene data show CDR1 as SGHAT and CDR2 as FQNNGV. V was shortened by 7 bases and J by 4 bases, with 15 bases between the two germline ends. DNA of the CDR3: TGTGCCAGCACCTCCGGCAGTGGGGCAGATACGCAGTATTTT. It codes for CASTSGSGADTQYF.

This clone has ten or more counts. V usage is TRBV7-7 and J usage is TRBJ2-1, with D perhaps TRBD2 (7 bases). The germline V gene encodes CDR1 SSHAT and CDR2 FNYEAQ (reference sequence). The CDR3 loop spans 12 amino acids. Trimming cost V 5 bases and J 14 bases, with 16 bases left between them. In nucleotides, the CDR3 is TGTGCCAGCAGCCCTCGTGGGGGGGGCGAGTTCTTC. Its protein product is CASSPRGGGEFF.

This clone appeared many times. V gene TRBV7-2 combines with J gene TRBJ2-7, with D unclear. The V gene's germline CDR1 is SGHTA and CDR2 FQGNSA. There are 12 residues in the CDR3. Trimming shortened V by 5 bases and J by 6 bases, and 11 bases separated the two germline ends. CDR3 sequence: CASSLAMGEQYF. DNA for the CDR3: TGTGCCAGCAGCCTCGCTATGGGCGAGCAGTACTTC.

At least ten counts were recorded for this clone. J is TRBJ1-2 and V is TRBV20-1, with 8 positions matching TRBD1. J lost 6 bases, V lost 2 bases, and 5 bases had no gene match. The CDR3 covers 13 residues. The germline gives CDR1 DFQATT, CDR2 SNEGSKA (reference sequence). In DNA form, the CDR3 reads TGCAGTGCTAGAAAGGGACAGGCCGATGGCTACACCTTC. Residues: CSARKGQADGYTF.

This clone was seen repeatedly, ten times or more. V gene TRBV7-8 combines with J gene TRBJ2-2; no firm D call. V lost 2 bases and J lost 7, with 14 bases in between. CDR3 size: 15 residues. Germline loops: CDR1 SGHVS, CDR2 FQNEAQ. Here the CDR3 reads CASSLSTAFGGELFF. The CDR3 bases are TGTGCCAGCAGCTTAAGTACAGCCTTCGGCGGGGAGCTGTTTTTT.

This clone was detected ten times or more. V usage is TRBV6-6 and J usage is TRBJ2-3, with TRBD1 matching over 10 bases. The CDR3 has 15 amino acids. Per the germline V gene, CDR1 is MNHNY and CDR2 is SVGAGI (reference sequence). Trimming removed 2 bases from V and 7 bases from J; junction bases left unmatched: 6. This chain's CDR3 is CASSYRLTGGHTQYF. Here the CDR3 DNA reads TGTGCCAGCAGTTACCGCCTGACAGGGGGCCATACGCAGTATTTT.

There are many counts of this clone. The rearrangement uses TRBV7-3 and TRBJ1-3; D ambiguous. This CDR3 comprises 13 residues. Germline V gives CDR1 SGHTA, CDR2 FQGTGA. Trimming shortened V by 5 bases and J by 4 bases, and 9 bases separated the two germline ends. CDR3 sequence (DNA): TGTGCCAGCAGCGCAACTGGGGGAAACACCATATATTTT. Residues: CASSATGGNTIYF.

This clone showed up many times. A read error may explain this, as a much larger clone is one base away. V gene TRBV11-2 combines with J gene TRBJ1-2; D unresolved. The CDR3 has 13 amino acids. Germline CDR1 reads SGHAT; CDR2 reads FQNNGV. CDR3 sequence (DNA): TGTGCCAACAGCTTCCGGGCACAGTACGGCTACACCTTC. Encoded protein: CANSFRAQYGYTF.

This clone has a count of ten or more. V and J are TRBV20-1 and TRBJ2-1; D is unclear. The CDR3 contains 13 residues. The V end was cut by 5 bases, the J end by 2 bases, with 10 bases between. Looked up from germline, CDR1 is DFQATT and CDR2 is SNEGSKA (reference sequence). CDR3 sequence (DNA): TGCAGTGCTGTCCGACCCCCCTACAATGAGCAGTTCTTC. It translates to CSAVRPPYNEQFF.

A remark on this clone: One end of the junction fails to match germline, which may point to a read error. The chain has TRBV7-2 and TRBJ1-2; possible D gene TRBD1, 6 bases. CDR3 length equals 14 residues. Germline CDR1 reads SGHTA; CDR2 reads FQGNSA. For the CDR3, the DNA is TGTGCCGGCAGTCCCGGGACATGGGAGGCTGGCTACACCTTT. This sequence encodes CAGSPGTWEAGYTF. Looking up the rest from reference TRBV7-2 and TRBJ1-2 gives the full variable domain: GAGVSQSPSNKVTEKGKDVELRCDPISGHTALYWYRQSLGQGLEFLIYFQGNSAPDKSGLPSDRFSAERTGGSVSTLTIQRTQQEDSAVYLCAGSPGTWEAGYTFGSGTRLTVV.

The table lists this clone with many counts. CDR3 sequence: CSVAGQGDYEQYF. In DNA form, the CDR3 reads TGCAGCGTAGCCGGACAGGGGGACTACGAGCAGTACTTC. The V and J genes are TRBV29-1 and TRBJ2-7; 10 bases match TRBD1. The V gene end was trimmed by 6 bases and the J gene end by 3 bases; junction bases not matched to a gene: 5. The germline V gene encodes CDR1 SQVTM and CDR2 ANQGSEA. The CDR3 length is 13 residues.